Listed below are T cell receptor beta chains from one sample, sequenced in a study of OX40 agonist ivuxolimab in advanced cancers. Clones were sequenced by immunoSEQ multiplex PCR, and TCRdb holds only the in-frame ones, with some missing. The sample contains 70,000 or so clones, 75% to 85% of which appear only once. Material: CD4+ or CD8+ T cells sorted from blood, obtained in a trial of the OX40 agonist ivuxolimab. These receptors all stem from an adult with an advanced solid tumor such as melanoma, head and neck, liver or kidney cancer. CDR3s include the opening cysteine and the closing phenylalanine or tryptophan. Each record gives: D gene, V gene, clone size, J gene, CDR3 DNA, CDR3 protein. A D gene is named only where the DNA matches it firmly. Clone sizes are given selectively: once, few, many, or a class where the clone is expanded.

d_call: -; v_call: TRBV5-6; clone_size: -; j_call: TRBJ2-7; cdr3_nt: TGTGCCAGCAGCTTGGGGGACTACGAGCAGTACTTC; cdr3_aa: CASSLGDYEQYF
d_call: -; v_call: TRBV4-3; clone_size: many; j_call: TRBJ2-1; cdr3_nt: TGCGCCAGCAGCCAAGATTCAGCGGGCCGCTCCTACAATGAGCAGTTCTTC; cdr3_aa: CASSQDSAGRSYNEQFF
d_call: TRBD1; v_call: TRBV27; clone_size: -; j_call: TRBJ1-2; cdr3_nt: TGTGCCAGCAGTTTAAGGGCCGGGACAGGGTTTCCCCGTGGCTACACCTTC; cdr3_aa: CASSLRAGTGFPRGYTF
d_call: TRBD1; v_call: TRBV5-4; clone_size: -; j_call: TRBJ2-3; cdr3_nt: TGTGCCAGCAGCCTGACAGGGACAGATACGCAGTATTTT; cdr3_aa: CASSLTGTDTQYF
d_call: -; v_call: TRBV7-2; clone_size: -; j_call: TRBJ1-4; cdr3_nt: TGTGCCAGCAGCACCCAGGGCAGGACGGAGTCAAAACTGTTTTTT; cdr3_aa: CASSTQGRTESKLFF
d_call: -; v_call: TRBV29-1; clone_size: -; j_call: TRBJ1-1; cdr3_nt: TGCAGCGTTGATCCAGGACATACTGAAGCTTTCTTT; cdr3_aa: CSVDPGHTEAFF
d_call: -; v_call: TRBV6-5; clone_size: -; j_call: TRBJ1-2; cdr3_nt: TGTGCCAGCAGCCAGGGCTATGGCTACACCTTC; cdr3_aa: CASSQGYGYTF
d_call: TRBD2; v_call: TRBV7-3; clone_size: -; j_call: TRBJ2-1; cdr3_nt: TGTGCCAGCAGCACTTTAGCGGGGACCTACAATGAGCAGTTCTTC; cdr3_aa: CASSTLAGTYNEQFF
d_call: -; v_call: TRBV7-2; clone_size: -; j_call: TRBJ1-2; cdr3_nt: TGTGCCAGCAGCTTAGTCCTTTGGTATGGCTACACCTTC; cdr3_aa: CASSLVLWYGYTF
d_call: TRBD1; v_call: TRBV5-1; clone_size: -; j_call: TRBJ2-1; cdr3_nt: TGCGCCAGCAGCATAACTACCGGGACAGGGGCTGAGGATGAGCAGTTCTTC; cdr3_aa: CASSITTGTGAEDEQFF
d_call: -; v_call: TRBV23-1; clone_size: -; j_call: TRBJ1-5; cdr3_nt: TGCGCCAGCAGTCAACCCAGGAGTAGCAATCAGCCCCAGCATTTT; cdr3_aa: CASSQPRSSNQPQHF
d_call: TRBD2; v_call: TRBV5-8; clone_size: -; j_call: TRBJ2-5; cdr3_nt: TGTGCCAGCAGCCCAGGCTCCGGGACTAACCAAGAGACCCAGTACTTC; cdr3_aa: CASSPGSGTNQETQYF
d_call: -; v_call: TRBV29-1; clone_size: -; j_call: TRBJ2-2; cdr3_nt: TGCAGCGTTGTAGCCAGGCTGAACACCGGGGAGCTGTTTTTT; cdr3_aa: CSVVARLNTGELFF
d_call: TRBD1; v_call: TRBV15; clone_size: -; j_call: TRBJ1-5; cdr3_nt: TGTGCCACCAGCAGAGGACAGGGTGGTAATCAGCCCCAGCATTTT; cdr3_aa: CATSRGQGGNQPQHF
d_call: -; v_call: TRBV4-3; clone_size: -; j_call: TRBJ1-2; cdr3_nt: TGCGCCAGCAGCCAAGTGCCATCCCGGGAGCATGGCTACACCTTC; cdr3_aa: CASSQVPSREHGYTF
d_call: TRBD1; v_call: TRBV5-1; clone_size: -; j_call: TRBJ2-1; cdr3_nt: TGCGCCAGCAGTTTCCGGAGACAGGGGCTGTCCTACAATGAGCAGTTCTTC; cdr3_aa: CASSFRRQGLSYNEQFF
d_call: -; v_call: TRBV18; clone_size: -; j_call: TRBJ1-5; cdr3_nt: TGTGCCAGCTCACCAAACTATAGCAATCAGCCCCAGCATTTT; cdr3_aa: CASSPNYSNQPQHF
d_call: -; v_call: TRBV6-6; clone_size: -; j_call: TRBJ1-1; cdr3_nt: TGTGCCAGCAGTTTACAGTTGAACACTGAAGCTTTCTTT; cdr3_aa: CASSLQLNTEAFF
d_call: -; v_call: TRBV4-3; clone_size: -; j_call: TRBJ2-3; cdr3_nt: TGCGCCAGCAGCCAAGATTTTTCTGGCGGGGGCTACACAGATACGCAGTATTTT; cdr3_aa: CASSQDFSGGGYTDTQYF
d_call: TRBD1; v_call: TRBV6-5; clone_size: once; j_call: TRBJ1-5; cdr3_nt: TGTGCCAGCAGCCGGGACAGCGATCAGCCCCAGCATTTT; cdr3_aa: CASSRDSDQPQHF
d_call: TRBD1; v_call: TRBV4-2; clone_size: -; j_call: TRBJ2-6; cdr3_nt: TGTGCCAGCAGCCAAGGGTTAGGGGGCGCTGGGGCCAACGTCCTGACTTTC; cdr3_aa: CASSQGLGGAGANVLTF
d_call: -; v_call: TRBV6-5; clone_size: -; j_call: TRBJ2-5; cdr3_nt: TGTGCCAGCAGTTCCGGATCCCGGGTGGCAGAGACCCAGTACTTC; cdr3_aa: CASSSGSRVAETQYF
d_call: TRBD1; v_call: TRBV11-2; clone_size: -; j_call: TRBJ1-6; cdr3_nt: TGTGCCAGCAGCTTAGGGTGGGGACAGGGTAAAGCACCCCTCCACTTT; cdr3_aa: CASSLGWGQGKAPLHF
d_call: TRBD1; v_call: TRBV5-4; clone_size: -; j_call: TRBJ2-7; cdr3_nt: TGTGCCAGCAGCCGGGGACAGGGGGCATACGAGCAGTACTTC; cdr3_aa: CASSRGQGAYEQYF
d_call: -; v_call: TRBV5-1; clone_size: -; j_call: TRBJ1-1; cdr3_nt: TGCGCCAGCAGCTTGGGTGTGGGAAGAACTGAAGCTTTCTTT; cdr3_aa: CASSLGVGRTEAFF
d_call: -; v_call: TRBV15; clone_size: -; j_call: TRBJ2-5; cdr3_nt: TGTGCCACCAGCATGCCTGCGGGGGCTCAAGAGACCCAGTACTTC; cdr3_aa: CATSMPAGAQETQYF
d_call: -; v_call: TRBV5-1; clone_size: -; j_call: TRBJ2-7; cdr3_nt: TGCGCCAGCAGCTTGGGCCAGCCGCCCTACGAGCAGTACTTC; cdr3_aa: CASSLGQPPYEQYF
d_call: -; v_call: TRBV9; clone_size: -; j_call: TRBJ1-5; cdr3_nt: TGTGCCAGCAGCGTAGCGGGGGGGATCTTCGATCAGCCCCAGCATTTT; cdr3_aa: CASSVAGGIFDQPQHF
d_call: -; v_call: TRBV5-4; clone_size: -; j_call: TRBJ1-6; cdr3_nt: TGCGCCAGCAGCCAAGAGCAGGGCGGTTCACCCCTCCACTTT; cdr3_aa: CASSQEQGGSPLHF
d_call: -; v_call: TRBV2; clone_size: -; j_call: TRBJ2-3; cdr3_nt: TGTGCCAGCAGTGTAGACGCAGATACGCAGTATTTT; cdr3_aa: CASSVDADTQYF
d_call: -; v_call: TRBV7-2; clone_size: -; j_call: TRBJ2-2; cdr3_nt: TGTGCCAGCAGCTTTCTTTCCACCGGGGAGCTGTTTTTT; cdr3_aa: CASSFLSTGELFF
d_call: -; v_call: TRBV6-5; clone_size: -; j_call: TRBJ1-2; cdr3_nt: TGTGCCAGCCGAGGGGGAAACTATGGCTACACCTTC; cdr3_aa: CASRGGNYGYTF
d_call: -; v_call: TRBV7-8; clone_size: -; j_call: TRBJ2-7; cdr3_nt: TGTGCCAGCAGCCACTTTAACGAGCAGTACTTC; cdr3_aa: CASSHFNEQYF
d_call: -; v_call: TRBV10-2; clone_size: -; j_call: TRBJ2-7; cdr3_nt: TGCGCCAGCAGTGAACAGGGACATAACTCCTACGAGCAGTACTTC; cdr3_aa: CASSEQGHNSYEQYF
d_call: -; v_call: TRBV5-1; clone_size: few; j_call: TRBJ2-2; cdr3_nt: TGCGCCAGCAGCTTGGAAGGGGTCGCCGGGGAGCTGTTTTTT; cdr3_aa: CASSLEGVAGELFF
d_call: -; v_call: TRBV7-2; clone_size: -; j_call: TRBJ2-7; cdr3_nt: TGTGCCAGCAGCTTAGAGGATAGCCAGCCGCAGTACTTC; cdr3_aa: CASSLEDSQPQYF
d_call: TRBD1; v_call: TRBV5-1; clone_size: once; j_call: TRBJ2-7; cdr3_nt: TGCGCCAGCAGCTTGACAGGGGGCGCGGGGACCTACGAGCAGTACTTC; cdr3_aa: CASSLTGGAGTYEQYF
d_call: TRBD1; v_call: TRBV6-5; clone_size: -; j_call: TRBJ1-3; cdr3_nt: TGTGCCAGTCAACGGGACAGAGGAAACACCATATATTTT; cdr3_aa: CASQRDRGNTIYF
d_call: -; v_call: TRBV29-1; clone_size: -; j_call: TRBJ1-4; cdr3_nt: TGCAGTTTCCGAGCTGCAACTAATGAAAAACTGTTTTTT; cdr3_aa: CSFRAATNEKLFF
d_call: -; v_call: TRBV5-6; clone_size: -; j_call: TRBJ1-4; cdr3_nt: TGTGCCAGCAGCGAGTTCGGGGGCCCTAATGAAAAACTGTTTTTT; cdr3_aa: CASSEFGGPNEKLFF
d_call: TRBD2; v_call: TRBV7-9; clone_size: few; j_call: TRBJ2-1; cdr3_nt: TGTGCCAGCAGACGCCTAGCGGGGGATGAGCAGTTCTTC; cdr3_aa: CASRRLAGDEQFF
d_call: TRBD1; v_call: TRBV19; clone_size: -; j_call: TRBJ2-7; cdr3_nt: TGTGCCAGTAGTCTGGGACAGGGGTGGTACGAGCAGTACTTC; cdr3_aa: CASSLGQGWYEQYF
d_call: -; v_call: TRBV5-5; clone_size: -; j_call: TRBJ1-2; cdr3_nt: TGTGCCAGCAGCAGGACCCATTTCGGACAGCCATATGGCTACACCTTC; cdr3_aa: CASSRTHFGQPYGYTF
d_call: -; v_call: TRBV6-6; clone_size: few; j_call: TRBJ1-3; cdr3_nt: TGTGCCAGCAGTTACAACGGAAACACCATATATTTT; cdr3_aa: CASSYNGNTIYF
d_call: -; v_call: TRBV19; clone_size: -; j_call: TRBJ1-1; cdr3_nt: TGTGCCAGTAGTATAGAGTTCAGGTTAACTGAAGCTTTCTTT; cdr3_aa: CASSIEFRLTEAFF
d_call: TRBD1; v_call: TRBV4-1; clone_size: -; j_call: TRBJ2-4; cdr3_nt: TGCGCCAGCAGCCACCCCGGACAGGGGAACATTCAGTACTTC; cdr3_aa: CASSHPGQGNIQYF
d_call: -; v_call: TRBV10-2; clone_size: -; j_call: TRBJ1-5; cdr3_nt: TGCGCCAGCAGTGAGGGTCTTCATAGCAATCAGCCCCAGCATTTT; cdr3_aa: CASSEGLHSNQPQHF
d_call: TRBD1; v_call: TRBV25-1; clone_size: -; j_call: TRBJ2-3; cdr3_nt: TGTGCCAGCAGTGATCCTACAGGGGGAGATACGCAGTATTTT; cdr3_aa: CASSDPTGGDTQYF
d_call: TRBD2; v_call: TRBV7-2; clone_size: -; j_call: TRBJ2-5; cdr3_nt: TGTGCCAGCAGCTTAGGGCTAGCGGGGGTCCAAGAGACCCAGTACTTC; cdr3_aa: CASSLGLAGVQETQYF
d_call: -; v_call: TRBV6-5; clone_size: -; j_call: TRBJ1-3; cdr3_nt: TGTGCCAGCAGTTACTCGGCGAGCTCTGGAAACACCATATATTTT; cdr3_aa: CASSYSASSGNTIYF
d_call: -; v_call: TRBV9; clone_size: -; j_call: TRBJ1-4; cdr3_nt: TGTGCCAGCAGCGCCGGCCCTTCAACTAATGAAAAACTGTTTTTT; cdr3_aa: CASSAGPSTNEKLFF
d_call: -; v_call: TRBV9; clone_size: -; j_call: TRBJ2-7; cdr3_nt: TGTGCCAGCAGCGTAGACGGCGGCGGGTCCTACGAGCAGTACTTC; cdr3_aa: CASSVDGGGSYEQYF
d_call: -; v_call: TRBV6-5; clone_size: -; j_call: TRBJ1-1; cdr3_nt: TGTGCCAGCAGTCCACCCTCGTCGGCTGAAGCTTTCTTT; cdr3_aa: CASSPPSSAEAFF
d_call: -; v_call: TRBV5-4; clone_size: -; j_call: TRBJ1-4; cdr3_nt: TGTGCCAGCAGCTTAGCCAGGGGCCCAACTAATGAAAAACTGTTTTTT; cdr3_aa: CASSLARGPTNEKLFF